This T cell receptor (beta chain) was captured by sequencing in a study of OX40 agonist ivuxolimab in advanced cancers. Study results and limitations: At doses 0.1 to 3.0 mg/kg, CD4+ and CD8+ clones expanded. No determination was made of the antigen specificity of the expanded peripheral T cells.

Method: immunoSEQ multiplex PCR; TCRdb's copy keeps in-frame clones and lacks some. In the table there are 90,000 to 100,000 clones, roughly nine tenths of which are singletons. A remark on this clone: Its antigen is not identified.

CDR3 length: 15 residues. Trimming took 0 bases from V and 7 from J; bases not matched to a gene: 4. Germline assignment: CDR1 SGHAT and CDR2 FQNNGV. The chain carries TRBV11-2 and TRBJ2-2, with TRBD1 matching over 8 bases. The clonotype was recovered from an adult with an advanced solid tumor such as melanoma, head and neck, liver or kidney cancer. The sequences come from CD4+ or CD8+ T cells sorted from blood, collected in a trial of the OX40 agonist ivuxolimab. The CDR3 protein is CASSLEQGVGGELFF. The CDR3 region has the DNA TGTGCCAGCAGCTTAGAACAGGGGGTCGGCGGGGAGCTGTTTTTT. The variable domain in full, completed from reference TRBV11-2 and TRBJ2-2, reads EAGVAQSPRYKIIEKRQSVAFWCNPISGHATLYWYQQILGQGPKLLIQFQNNGVVDDSQLPKDRFSAERLKGVDSTLKIQPAKLEDSAVYLCASSLEQGVGGELFFGEGSRLTVL.